This T cell receptor beta chain was recovered during a study of blood T cell repertoires in COVID-19. Whole-study context: The study drew acute and convalescent COVID-19 samples from the United States, Italy and Spain. T cells, B-cell-depleted T cells, or PBMCs supplied cDNA or gDNA.

Study processing details: Scientists estimated how many nucleated cells there were by amplifying reference gene primers. The method was immunoSEQ multiplex PCR; TCRdb's version includes in-frame clones alone and lacks a portion of them. V, J and clone size reflect that table, while D and trimming were determined from the DNA. The table has a few hundred thousand clones, about 84% seen once. V lost 4 bases and J lost 6, with 11 bases in between. This CDR3 region has 12 residues. Germline V gene sequence: CDR1 SQVTM, CDR2 ANQGSEA. The sequencing sample was made of peripheral blood. The chain employs TRBV29-1 and TRBJ2-3; D might be TRBD2 (5 bases). The source of this sequence is a human donor in a cohort sampled during active COVID-19. CDR3 protein: CSVVEVSDTQYF. CDR3 sequence (DNA): TGCAGCGTTGTGGAGGTATCGGATACGCAGTATTTT.